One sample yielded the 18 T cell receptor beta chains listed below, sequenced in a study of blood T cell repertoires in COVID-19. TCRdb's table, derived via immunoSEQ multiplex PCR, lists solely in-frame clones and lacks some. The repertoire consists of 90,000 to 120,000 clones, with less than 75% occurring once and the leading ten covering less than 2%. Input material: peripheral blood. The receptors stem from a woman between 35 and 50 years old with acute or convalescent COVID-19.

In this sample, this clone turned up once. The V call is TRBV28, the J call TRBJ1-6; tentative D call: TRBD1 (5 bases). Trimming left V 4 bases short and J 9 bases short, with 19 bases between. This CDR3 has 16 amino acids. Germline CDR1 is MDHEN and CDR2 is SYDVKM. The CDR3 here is CASSWGVGGLGSPLHF. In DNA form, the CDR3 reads TGTGCCAGCAGTTGGGGGGTAGGTGGGCTAGGTTCACCCCTCCACTTT.

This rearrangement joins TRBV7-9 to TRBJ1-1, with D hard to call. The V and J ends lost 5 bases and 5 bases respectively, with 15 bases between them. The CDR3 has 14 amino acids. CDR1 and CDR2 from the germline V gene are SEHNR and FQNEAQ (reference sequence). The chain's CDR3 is CASSPQQGGTEAFF. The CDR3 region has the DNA TGTGCCAGCAGCCCCCAGCAAGGAGGGACTGAAGCTTTCTTT. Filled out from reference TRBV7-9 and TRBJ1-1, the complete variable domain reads DTGVSQNPRHKITKRGQNVTFRCDPISEHNRLYWYRQTLGQGPEFLTYFQNEAQLEKSRLLSDRFSAERPKGSFSTLEIQRTEQGDSAMYLCASSPQQGGTEAFFGQGTRLTVV.

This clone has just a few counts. The CDR3 protein is CASNPHRDHTEAFF. As DNA, the CDR3 is TGTGCCAGTAACCCTCACAGGGATCACACTGAAGCTTTCTTT. V and J are TRBV19 and TRBJ1-1, with D tentatively TRBD1 (6 bases). The CDR3 consists of 14 residues. Between the trimmed V and J ends, which lost 7 bases and 3 bases, there was a span of 15 bases. Germline V CDR1 and CDR2: LNHDA, SQIVND (reference sequence).

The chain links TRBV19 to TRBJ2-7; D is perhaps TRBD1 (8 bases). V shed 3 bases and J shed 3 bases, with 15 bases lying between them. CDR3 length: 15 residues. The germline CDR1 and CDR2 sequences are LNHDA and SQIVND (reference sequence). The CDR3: CASSMSTGGGYEQYF. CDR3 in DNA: TGTGCCAGTAGTATGTCTACAGGGGGGGGCTACGAGCAGTACTTC. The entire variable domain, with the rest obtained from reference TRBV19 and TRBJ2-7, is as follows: DGGITQSPKYLFRKEGQNVTLSCEQNLNHDAMYWYRQDPGQGLRLIYYSQIVNDFQKGDIAEGYSVSREKKESFPLTVTSAQKNPTAFYLCASSMSTGGGYEQYFGPGTRLTVT.

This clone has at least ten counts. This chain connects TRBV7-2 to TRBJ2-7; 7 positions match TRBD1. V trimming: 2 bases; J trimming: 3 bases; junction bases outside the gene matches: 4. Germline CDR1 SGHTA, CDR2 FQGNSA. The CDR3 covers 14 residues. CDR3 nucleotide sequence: TGTGCCAGCAGCTTACAGACAGGGAACTACGAGCAGTACTTC. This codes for CASSLQTGNYEQYF.

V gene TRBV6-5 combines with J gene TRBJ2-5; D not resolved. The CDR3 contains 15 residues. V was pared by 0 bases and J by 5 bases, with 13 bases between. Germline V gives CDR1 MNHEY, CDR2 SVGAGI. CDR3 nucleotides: TGTGCCAGCAGTTACTCTTCTTCTCTGCGGGAGACCCAGTACTTC. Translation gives CASSYSSSLRETQYF.

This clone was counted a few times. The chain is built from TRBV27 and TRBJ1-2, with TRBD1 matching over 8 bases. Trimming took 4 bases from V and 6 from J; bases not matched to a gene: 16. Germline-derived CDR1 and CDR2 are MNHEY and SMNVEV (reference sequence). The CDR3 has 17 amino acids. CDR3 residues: CASSSLGGQALNHGYTF. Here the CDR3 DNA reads TGTGCCAGCAGTTCCCTGGGGGGACAGGCTCTGAATCATGGCTACACCTTC.

The CDR3 loop is CATSRDFGGGQPQHF. CDR3 bases: TGTGCCACCAGCAGAGATTTTGGAGGAGGTCAGCCCCAGCATTTT. The chain joins TRBV15 to TRBJ1-5, with unresolved D. CDR1 is LNHNV and CDR2 is YYDKDF in the germline V gene (reference sequence). The germline V and J ends were trimmed by 0 bases and 6 bases, with 12 bases remaining between them. This CDR3 contains 15 residues.

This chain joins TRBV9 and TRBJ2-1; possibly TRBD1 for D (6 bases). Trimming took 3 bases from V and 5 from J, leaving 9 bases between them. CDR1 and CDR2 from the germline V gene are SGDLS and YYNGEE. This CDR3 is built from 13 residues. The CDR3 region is CASSATGNNEQFF. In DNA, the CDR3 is TGTGCCAGCAGCGCAACAGGGAACAATGAGCAGTTCTTC.

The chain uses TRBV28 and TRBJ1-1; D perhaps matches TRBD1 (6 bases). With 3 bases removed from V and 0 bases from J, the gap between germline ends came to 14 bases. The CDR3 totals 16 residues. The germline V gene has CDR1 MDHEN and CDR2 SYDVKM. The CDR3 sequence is CASSFRGGGMNTEAFF. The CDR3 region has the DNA TGTGCCAGCAGTTTTAGGGGAGGGGGAATGAACACTGAAGCTTTCTTT.

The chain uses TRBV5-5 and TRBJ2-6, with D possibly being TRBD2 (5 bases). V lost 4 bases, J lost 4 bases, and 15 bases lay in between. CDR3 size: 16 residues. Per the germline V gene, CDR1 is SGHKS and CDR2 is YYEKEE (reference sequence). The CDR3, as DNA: TGTGCCAGCAGCCTGGGAGAGGCCGGAGGGGCCAACGTCCTGACTTTC. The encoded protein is CASSLGEAGGANVLTF. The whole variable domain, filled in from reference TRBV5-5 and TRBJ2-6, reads DAGVTQSPTHLIKTRGQQVTLRCSPISGHKSVSWYQQVLGQGPQFIFQYYEKEERGRGNFPDRFSARQFPNYSSELNVNALLLGDSALYLCASSLGEAGGANVLTFGAGSRLTVL.

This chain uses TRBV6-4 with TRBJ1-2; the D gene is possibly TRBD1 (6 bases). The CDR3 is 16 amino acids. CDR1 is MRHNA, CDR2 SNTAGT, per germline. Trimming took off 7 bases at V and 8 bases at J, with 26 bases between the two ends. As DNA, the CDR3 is TGTGCCAGCAACCGAACTTTTCATCGGACAGTCCACGGCTACACCTTC. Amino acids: CASNRTFHRTVHGYTF.

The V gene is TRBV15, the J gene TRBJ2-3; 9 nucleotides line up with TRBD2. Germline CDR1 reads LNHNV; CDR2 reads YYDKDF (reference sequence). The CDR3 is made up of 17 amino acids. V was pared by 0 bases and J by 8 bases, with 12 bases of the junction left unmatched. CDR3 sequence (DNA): TGTGCCACCAGCAGAGAACGGGCTAGCGGGGAAGTTCGTACGCAGTATTTT. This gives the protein CATSRERASGEVRTQYF.

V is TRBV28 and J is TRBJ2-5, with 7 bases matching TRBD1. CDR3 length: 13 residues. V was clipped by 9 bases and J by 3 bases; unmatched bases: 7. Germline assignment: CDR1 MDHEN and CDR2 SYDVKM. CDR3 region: CASTTGVEETQYF. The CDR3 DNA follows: TGTGCCAGTACTACAGGGGTGGAAGAGACCCAGTACTTC.

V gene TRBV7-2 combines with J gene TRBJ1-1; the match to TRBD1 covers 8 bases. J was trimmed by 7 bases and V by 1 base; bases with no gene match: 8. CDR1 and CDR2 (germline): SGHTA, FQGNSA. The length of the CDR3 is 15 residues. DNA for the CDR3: TGTGCCAGCAGCTTAGTAGGACAGGGAGTTGATGAAGCTTTCTTT. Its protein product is CASSLVGQGVDEAFF.

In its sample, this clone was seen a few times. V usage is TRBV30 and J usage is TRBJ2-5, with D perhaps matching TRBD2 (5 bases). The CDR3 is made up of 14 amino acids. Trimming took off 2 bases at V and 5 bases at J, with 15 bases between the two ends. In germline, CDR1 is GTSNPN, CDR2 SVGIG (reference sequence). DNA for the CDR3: TGTGCCTGGAGTTTTACCCATCCGGGGGAGACCCAGTACTTC. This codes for CAWSFTHPGETQYF.

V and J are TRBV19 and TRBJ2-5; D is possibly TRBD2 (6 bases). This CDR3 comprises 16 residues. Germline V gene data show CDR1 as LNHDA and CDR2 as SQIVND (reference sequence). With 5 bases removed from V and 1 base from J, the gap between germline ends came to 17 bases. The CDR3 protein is CASSLALGLLQETQYF. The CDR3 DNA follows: TGTGCCAGTAGTCTCGCTCTGGGACTTCTCCAAGAGACCCAGTACTTC.

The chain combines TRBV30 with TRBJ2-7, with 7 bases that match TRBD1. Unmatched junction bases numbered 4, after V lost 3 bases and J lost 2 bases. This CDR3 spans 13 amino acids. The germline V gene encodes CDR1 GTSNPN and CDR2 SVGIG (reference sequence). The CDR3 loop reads CAWSSDRAYEQYF. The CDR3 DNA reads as TGTGCCTGGAGCTCAGACAGGGCCTACGAGCAGTACTTC.